These 12 T cell receptor beta chains originate from one sample sequenced in a study of beta chain features in type 1 diabetes. Whole-study results and caveats: Significant though moderate, a shortening of TCRB CDR3s appeared in all four CD4+ subsets of Type 1 diabetes patients.

Sequenced material consisted of expressed TCRB transcripts (all of the isolated RNA was reverse transcribed). Method: immunoSEQ multiplex PCR; TCRdb's copy keeps in-frame clones and lacks some. The data hold approximately 150,000 clones, with around 63% observed a single time. Their recognized antigens are unknown. Input material: naive CD4+ T cells from blood. The receptors originated from a man aged 25 to 40 with type 1 diabetes.

This clone has just one count. The V gene is TRBV6-1, the J gene TRBJ2-1; TRBD1 aligns across 12 bases. With V trimmed by 2 bases and J by 7 bases, 3 bases remained unmatched. Germline loops: CDR1 MNHNS, CDR2 SASEGT. This CDR3 is built from 15 residues. The CDR3: CASSEMGQGANEQFF. Written as DNA, the CDR3 is TGTGCCAGCAGTGAAATGGGACAGGGGGCGAATGAGCAGTTCTTC.

V and J are TRBV7-2 and TRBJ2-3; 11 bases line up with TRBD2. The germline CDR1 and CDR2 sequences are SGHTA and FQGNSA. CDR3 length: 17 residues. Trimming at V came to 5 bases and at J to 0 bases, leaving 7 bases not matched to a gene. This chain's CDR3 is CASSPLGTSGSTDTQYF. CDR3 sequence (DNA): TGTGCCAGCAGCCCGTTAGGGACTAGCGGTAGCACAGATACGCAGTATTTT.

In regard to this clone: The same CDR3 is also encoded by other DNA sequences in this sample. The rearrangement uses TRBV7-2 and TRBJ2-3; D is ambiguous. The CDR3 is 14 amino acids. V was clipped by 2 bases and J by 0 bases, with 6 bases between them. Looked up from germline, CDR1 is SGHTA and CDR2 is FQGNSA. This CDR3 reads CASSLRASTDTQYF. In DNA, the CDR3 is TGTGCCAGCAGCTTAAGAGCCAGCACAGATACGCAGTATTTT.

The V gene is TRBV13, the J gene TRBJ1-6; D possibly corresponds to TRBD1 (5 bases). Between the trimmed V and J ends, which lost 1 base and 7 bases, there was a span of 11 bases. CDR3 length: 15 residues. Germline V CDR1 and CDR2: PRHDT, FYEKMQ (reference sequence). CDR3 amino acids: CASSLAEGFNSPLHF. The CDR3, as DNA: TGTGCCAGCAGCTTAGCGGAGGGGTTCAATTCACCCCTCCACTTT.

The chain combines TRBV7-9 with TRBJ1-1, with D unclear. Germline CDR1 reads SEHNR; CDR2 reads FQNEAQ (reference sequence). The CDR3 covers 13 residues. Trimming stripped 1 base from V and 10 bases from J, with 13 bases between. For the CDR3, the DNA is TGTGCCAGCAGCTTAGAGAGGGAAACGGCAGCTTTCTTT. Its translation is CASSLERETAAFF.

This clone appeared a few times. This chain joins TRBV4-3 and TRBJ1-2; 9 bases align to TRBD1. J was trimmed by 3 bases and V by 1 base; bases with no gene match: 9. This CDR3 region has 17 residues. CDR1 LGHNA and CDR2 YSLEER come from the germline V gene. The DNA of the CDR3 is TGCGCCAGCAGCCAAGCTACAGGGACAGGGCTTCACTATGGCTACACCTTC. Protein product: CASSQATGTGLHYGYTF.

The chain links TRBV7-9 to TRBJ2-5; TRBD2 is a possible D gene (5 bases). Germline V CDR1 and CDR2: SEHNR, FQNEAQ (reference sequence). Trimming left V 8 bases short and J 5 bases short, with 15 bases between. The CDR3 runs to 13 residues. CDR3 bases: TGTGCCAGCGCTCGGTCTAGCCCTGAGACCCAGTACTTC. It translates to CASARSSPETQYF. The variable domain in full, with the rest retrieved from reference TRBV7-9 and TRBJ2-5, is DTGVSQNPRHKITKRGQNVTFRCDPISEHNRLYWYRQTLGQGPEFLTYFQNEAQLEKSRLLSDRFSAERPKGSFSTLEIQRTEQGDSAMYLCASARSSPETQYFGPGTRLLVL.

This clone appeared a few times. The rearrangement links TRBV9 to TRBJ2-7, with D unresolved. The CDR3 has 12 residues. Trimming removed 0 bases at V and 4 bases at J, with 5 bases between. The germline V gene has CDR1 SGDLS and CDR2 YYNGEE. The CDR3 spells CASSVDGYEQYF. Here the CDR3 DNA reads TGTGCCAGCAGCGTAGACGGTTACGAGCAGTACTTC.

This clone came up a few times. The J gene is TRBJ2-1, the V gene TRBV28; D is ambiguous. From germline, CDR1 is MDHEN and CDR2 SYDVKM. V dropped 2 bases and J dropped 5 bases, with 4 bases sitting between them. This CDR3 contains 12 residues. The CDR3 region has the DNA TGTGCCAGCAGTTTAGACGACAATGAGCAGTTCTTC. As protein: CASSLDDNEQFF.

This clone occurred a few times. This chain connects TRBV4-3 to TRBJ2-3, with a weak D call TRBD2 (6 bases). The CDR3 is 15 residues long. Germline V gene data show CDR1 as LGHNA and CDR2 as YSLEER. The V end lost 3 bases, the J end lost 0 bases, and 10 bases lay between the germline ends. The CDR3 reads CASSHSGASTDTQYF. Here the CDR3 DNA reads TGCGCCAGCAGCCACTCGGGAGCTAGCACAGATACGCAGTATTTT.

This clone was detected only a few times. The J gene is TRBJ2-3, the V gene TRBV29-1; D not certain. CDR3 length equals 12 residues. In germline, CDR1 is SQVTM, CDR2 ANQGSEA. V was cut by 5 bases and J by 4 bases, with 10 bases left in between. CDR3 protein: CSVSKGADTQYF. The CDR3 nucleotides read TGCAGCGTTTCAAAAGGAGCAGATACGCAGTATTTT.

A few counts support this clone. CDR3 amino acids: CASSQVGQTSEKLFF. CDR3 DNA: TGTGCCAGCAGCCAAGTAGGACAGACCTCTGAAAAACTGTTTTTT. The rearrangement joins TRBV14 to TRBJ1-4; maybe TRBD1 (6 bases). The CDR3 runs 15 residues. V dropped 1 base and J dropped 7 bases, with 13 bases sitting between them. Germline V gene data show CDR1 as SGHDN and CDR2 as FVKESK.